This paragraph reports one T cell receptor beta chain. Only a few counts were recorded for this clonotype. The antigen this receptor binds is unknown. The sample holds no much larger clone one base away, and base qualities are not on file. The intended sense of this specimen's treatment or condition label: live attenuated yellow fever vaccine strain. At each blood-draw timepoint, two biological replicates of bulk PBMCs were obtained. PBMCs were isolated from peripheral blood using a standard Ficoll-Paque protocol. RNA was extracted with TriZol from bulk PBMCs, CD4 and CD8 fractions, and dextramer-positive and dextramer-negative fractions. The data originate from a study of T cells after yellow fever vaccination (dated by TCRdb to the late 2010s). Regarding the complete study: Libraries from fractions with low cell numbers were prepared with the SMART-Seq v4 Ultra Low Input RNA kit. To track T-cell clones before and after primary and booster YFV17D yellow fever vaccination, bulk TCR alpha and beta repertoires were sequenced longitudinally. Two healthy male donors made up the cohort, one aged 18 to 29 years and the other aged 30 to 39 years. Blood was drawn at multiple timepoints before and after primary and secondary immunization, with bulk PBMC replicates and cell subsets isolated. The investigation overall reported the following: A small fraction of clonotypes showed up in both the CD4 and CD8 compartments, probably as a result of convergent recombination. The study included only two donors, which limits how far the findings can be generalized. After the booster, most clones that had expanded after primary vaccination were detected again (nearly 98% of CD4 and more than 85% of CD8), suggesting broad maintenance of memory. The secondary T-cell response was found to be weaker but faster than the primary response, with a peak reached on day 5 rather than on day 15. Because abundant contaminating clonotypes from the bulk population could be contained in FACS-sorted repertoires, computational filtering was required.

Sequences SGHTA (CDR1) and FQGNSA (CDR2) are obtained from the germline V gene. Taken from cysteine to phenylalanine, the CDR3 has 16 residues. Of the read, only the CDR3 DNA is kept; its 48 bases are in frame from base 1. Trimming at the junction amounts to 0 bases on V and 3 bases on J, and the germline ends lie 9 bases apart. Synthesis of TCR cDNA relied on 5'RACE template switching, a step that introduced a universal primer site along with unique molecular identifiers. Priming of cDNA synthesis was performed from both the TCR alpha and TCR beta constant segments. Libraries were amplified in two PCR steps, with sample barcodes and sequencing adapters added in the second step. Libraries were sequenced on Illumina HiSeq 2500 (2x100 bp) or NovaSeq (2x150 bp). As for the original processing: MIGEC was used to demultiplex reads and collapse the reads into UMI consensus sequences, and MiXCR was used for V(D)J alignment. Vaccine-responding clonotypes were defined with edgeR using replicate PBMC samples, requiring FDR below 0.01 and a log2 fold change above 5 up to day 15. Each bulk clonotype received a CD4 or CD8 identity based on whether the sequenced CD4 or CD8 repertoire contained that clonotype at higher abundance. TCRdb reprocessed the public reads (quality trimming at Q25 with fastp, clone calling with MiXCR) and kept in-frame beta chains. Each CDR3 protein appears once, grouped with its most common genes and DNA. The V and J calls, along with clone size, are taken from TCRdb and not from the paper's own processing. Counted in this sample were approximately 550,000 distinct CDR3 sequences; approximately 15% of them appeared once. The ten largest clones capture more than 12% of the sample.

This specimen was PBMCs, taken on the day of the yellow fever booster vaccination. The source is a man aged 25 to 45 who received the YFV17D yellow fever vaccine. The chain was built from TRBV7-2 and TRBJ2-6, and TRBD2 may be the D gene, going by 6 matching bases. For the CDR3, the sequence is CASSLAGGFGANVLTF. DNA sequence: TGTGCCAGCAGCTTAGCCGGGGGTTTTGGGGCCAACGTCCTGACTTTC. The full variable domain, with segments outside the CDR3 supplied by the reference TRBV7-2 and TRBJ2-6 proteins, appears as GAGVSQSPSNKVTEKGKDVELRCDPISGHTALYWYRQSLGQGLEFLIYFQGNSAPDKSGLPSDRFSAERTGGSVSTLTIQRTQQEDSAVYLCASSLAGGFGANVLTFGAGSRLTVL.